A selection of T cell receptor beta chains follows, all from one sample in a study of cytomegalovirus exposure and HLA in healthy donors. TCRdb's copy holds only in-frame clones and misses some; the assay was immunoSEQ multiplex PCR. The sample consists of about 200,000 clones, roughly 80% of them appearing once. The sample consisted of PBMCs. These receptors were collected from a middle-aged man in good health and CMV-seronegative. The CDR3 runs from the conserved cysteine through the conserved F or W. The D gene is left open where the match is weak. Expanded clones get a size class; other rows say once, few or many, or leave the size out.

d_call	cdr3_length	j_call	clone_size	v_call	cdr3_nt	cdr3_aa
.	15	TRBJ1-5	.	TRBV30	TGTGCCTGGAGTGGAGGGGCAGGGGTAGGGCAGCCCCAGCATTTT	CAWSGGAGVGQPQHF
.	16	TRBJ2-4	.	TRBV25-1	TGTGCCAGCAGTGAAGGAGCAGGGAAAGCCAAAAACATTCAGTACTTC	CASSEGAGKAKNIQYF
TRBD2	13	TRBJ2-1	.	TRBV30	TGTGCCTGGAGTGTAAGCGGGAGACGTGAGCAGTTCTTC	CAWSVSGRREQFF
.	16	TRBJ1-5	.	TRBV4-1	TGCGCCAGCAGCCAAGGGCAGGACAATAGCAATCAGCCCCAGCATTTT	CASSQGQDNSNQPQHF
.	14	TRBJ2-5	.	TRBV5-6	TGTGCCAGCAGCTTGGGACAGATCCAAGAGACCCAGTACTTC	CASSLGQIQETQYF
TRBD2	15	TRBJ2-5	.	TRBV9	TGTGCCAGCAGCACAACTAGCGGGAGAGGGGAGACCCAGTACTTC	CASSTTSGRGETQYF
.	14	TRBJ2-5	.	TRBV4-2	TGTGCCAGCAGCCAAGATGGCCCGGAGGGGACCCAGTACTTC	CASSQDGPEGTQYF
.	13	TRBJ2-7	.	TRBV7-9	TGTGCCAGCAGGGTGGGGAGCTCCTACGAGCAGTACTTC	CASRVGSSYEQYF
TRBD1	13	TRBJ1-2	.	TRBV5-4	TGTGCCAGCACGAAGGACAGGGGTTATGGCTACACCTTC	CASTKDRGYGYTF
TRBD1	14	TRBJ1-5	.	TRBV30	TGTGCCTGGAGTGGACAGGGTGGCAATCAGCCCCAGCATTTT	CAWSGQGGNQPQHF
.	12	TRBJ2-7	.	TRBV10-3	TGTGCCATCAGGGGCAACGGCAACGAGCAGTACTTC	CAIRGNGNEQYF
TRBD1	15	TRBJ1-2	.	TRBV2	TGTGCCAGCACGCGACAGGGGGTCGGGAACTATGGCTACACCTTC	CASTRQGVGNYGYTF
.	14	TRBJ1-5	few	TRBV27	TGTGCCAGCAGACCCGGGTTATTCGGGCAGCCCCAGCATTTT	CASRPGLFGQPQHF
TRBD1	14	TRBJ1-5	.	TRBV6-1	TGTGCCAGCAGTAGGACAGGGAATAACCAGCCCCAGCATTTT	CASSRTGNNQPQHF
TRBD1	13	TRBJ2-1	.	TRBV28	TGTGCCAGCAGGACAGGGGGGCACGATGAGCAGTTCTTC	CASRTGGHDEQFF
TRBD1	16	TRBJ1-2	.	TRBV18	TGTGCCAGCTCACCCCGGGACAGGCAACTTAACTATGGCTACACCTTC	CASSPRDRQLNYGYTF
TRBD2	17	TRBJ2-1	once	TRBV7-3	TGTGCCAGCAGCTTATCCGCGGCTAGCGGGAGCGAAAATGAGCAGTTCTTC	CASSLSAASGSENEQFF
TRBD2	16	TRBJ2-2	.	TRBV7-8	TGTGCCAGCTCGGGACTAGCGGTCCATAACACCGGGGAGCTGTTTTTT	CASSGLAVHNTGELFF
.	15	TRBJ1-4	few	TRBV5-8	TGTGCCAGCAGCCATAGGAGGAATCGGCGCGAAAAACTGTTTTTT	CASSHRRNRREKLFF